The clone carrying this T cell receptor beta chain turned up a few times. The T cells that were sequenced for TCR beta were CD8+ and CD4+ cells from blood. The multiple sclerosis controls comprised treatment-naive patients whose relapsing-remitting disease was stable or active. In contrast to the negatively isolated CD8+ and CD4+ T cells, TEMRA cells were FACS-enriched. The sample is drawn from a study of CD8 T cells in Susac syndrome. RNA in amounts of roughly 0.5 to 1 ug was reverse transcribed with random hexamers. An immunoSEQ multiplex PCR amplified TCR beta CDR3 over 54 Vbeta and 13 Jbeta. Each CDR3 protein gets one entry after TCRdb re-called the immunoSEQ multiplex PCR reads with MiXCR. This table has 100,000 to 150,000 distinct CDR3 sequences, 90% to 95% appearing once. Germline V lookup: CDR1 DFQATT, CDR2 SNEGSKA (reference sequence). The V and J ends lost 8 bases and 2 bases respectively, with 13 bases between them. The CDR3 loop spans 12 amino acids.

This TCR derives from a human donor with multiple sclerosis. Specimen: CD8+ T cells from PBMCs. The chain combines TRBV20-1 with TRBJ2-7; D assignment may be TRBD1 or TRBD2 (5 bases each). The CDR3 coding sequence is TGCAGTTCTCGGGACGTAACCTACGAGCAGTACTTC. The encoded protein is CSSRDVTYEQYF.